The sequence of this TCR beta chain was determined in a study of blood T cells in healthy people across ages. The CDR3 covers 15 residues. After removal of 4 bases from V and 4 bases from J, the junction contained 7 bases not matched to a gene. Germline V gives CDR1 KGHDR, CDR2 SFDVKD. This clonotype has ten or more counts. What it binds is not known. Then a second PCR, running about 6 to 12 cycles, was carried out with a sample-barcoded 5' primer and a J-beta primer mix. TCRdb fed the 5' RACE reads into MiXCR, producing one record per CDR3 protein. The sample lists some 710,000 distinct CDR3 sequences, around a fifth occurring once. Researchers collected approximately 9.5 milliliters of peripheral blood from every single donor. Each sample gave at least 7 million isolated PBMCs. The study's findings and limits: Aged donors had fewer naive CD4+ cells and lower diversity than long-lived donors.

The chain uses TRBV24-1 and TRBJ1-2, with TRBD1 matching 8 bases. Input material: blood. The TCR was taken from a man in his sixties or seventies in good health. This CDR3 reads CATSEPGQDFYGYTF. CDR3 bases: TGTGCCACCAGTGAGCCGGGACAGGACTTCTATGGCTACACCTTC.